These 18 T cell receptor beta chains originate from one sample sequenced in a study of T cells in Graves' hyperthyroidism and ophthalmopathy. Template material for amplifying TCR beta CDR3 regions consisted of RNA transcripts. Initially, a first-round RT-PCR of the TCR CDR3 employed the HTBI primer set. Each CDR3 protein gets one entry after TCRdb re-called the multiplex PCR reads with MiXCR. The table lists about 400,000 distinct CDR3 sequences, about 14% of them singletons. The sample taken for sequencing was blood. These receptors all come from a young woman with Graves' ophthalmopathy.

The chain joins TRBV9 to TRBJ2-5; D gene ambiguous. This CDR3 has 13 residues. Germline V gives CDR1 SGDLS, CDR2 YYNGEE. Trimming removed 4 bases from V and 12 bases from J, with 19 bases in between. The CDR3 DNA reads TGTGCCAGCAGCCCACATAACCCAAGGTGTGAGTACTTC. Residues: CASSPHNPRCEYF.

At least ten counts were recorded for this clonotype. The gene calls are TRBV20-1 and TRBJ2-7; D unclear. With 3 bases removed from V and 4 bases from J, the gap between germline ends came to 13 bases. Germline CDR1 and CDR2: DFQATT and SNEGSKA (reference sequence). This CDR3 contains 13 residues. Written as DNA, the CDR3 is TGCAGTGCTAGTTCGGGTCCGAGTTACGAGCAGTACTTC. Protein sequence: CSASSGPSYEQYF.

This clonotype was counted a single time. A much larger clone sits a single nucleotide away, making a read error possible. The J gene is TRBJ2-2, the V gene TRBV24-1; D is tentatively TRBD1 or TRBD2 (5 bases each). Germline V lookup: CDR1 KGHDR, CDR2 SFDVKD. This CDR3 has 15 amino acids. The CDR3 sequence is CATSPRQTNTGELLF. CDR3 in DNA: TGTGCCACCAGCCCCCGACAGACGAACACCGGGGAGCTGCTTTTT.

This clonotype was seen repeatedly, ten times or more. This chain links TRBV28 with TRBJ1-6; 9 bases fit TRBD1. The germline gives CDR1 MDHEN, CDR2 SYDVKM. This CDR3 contains 17 residues. The junction had 14 bases not matched to a gene; V was cut back by 7 bases and J by 7 bases. Here the CDR3 reads CASTRNRGRTVNSPLHF. CDR3 nucleotide sequence: TGTGCCAGCACCAGAAACAGGGGGCGAACGGTAAATTCACCCCTCCACTTT. Based on the CDR3 plus reference TRBV28 and TRBJ1-6, the full variable domain is DVKVTQSSRYLVKRTGEKVFLECVQDMDHENMFWYRQDPGLGLRLIYFSYDVKMKEKGDIPEGYSVSREKKERFSLILESASTNQTSMYLCASTRNRGRTVNSPLHFGNGTRLTVT.

This clonotype appeared once. The chain employs TRBV30 and TRBJ2-7, with unresolved D. The CDR3 consists of 17 residues. The V end lost 0 bases, the J end lost 3 bases, and 21 bases lay between the germline ends. Germline CDR1 and CDR2: GTSNPN and SVGIG (reference sequence). The CDR3 loop reads CAWSVLFGGLGNYEQYF. Written as DNA, the CDR3 is TGTGCCTGGAGTGTACTTTTTGGCGGCCTGGGCAACTACGAGCAGTACTTC.

The V gene is TRBV20-1, the J gene TRBJ1-5; D unresolved. The CDR3 loop spans 12 amino acids. The V and J ends lost 3 bases and 7 bases respectively, with 10 bases between them. CDR1 DFQATT and CDR2 SNEGSKA come from the germline V gene (reference sequence). CDR3 sequence: CSASRSYQPQHF. In nucleotides, the CDR3 is TGCAGTGCTAGTAGGAGTTACCAGCCCCAGCATTTT.

This clonotype has ten or more counts. The CDR3 DNA reads TGCAGTGCCACGGGACTAGCGGACTACTACGAGCAGTACTTC. Translation: CSATGLADYYEQYF. V gene TRBV20-1 combines with J gene TRBJ2-7; TRBD2 matches at 11 bases. Germline CDR1 DFQATT, CDR2 SNEGSKA (reference sequence). Unmatched junction bases numbered 7, after V lost 6 bases and J lost 3 bases. This CDR3 has 14 residues.

In its sample, this clonotype was seen many times. The V call is TRBV3-1, the J call TRBJ2-1; unclear D gene. V shed 4 bases and J shed 7 bases, with 14 bases lying between them. The CDR3 extends over 14 amino acids. In germline, CDR1 is LGHDT, CDR2 YNNKEL (reference sequence). CDR3 sequence reads: CASSPTLNSNEQFF. The CDR3 DNA is TGTGCCAGCAGCCCTACACTAAATTCGAATGAGCAGTTCTTC.

This clonotype was found many times. This sequence joins TRBV6-5 and TRBJ1-1; D perhaps matches TRBD1 (5 bases). The CDR3 contains 17 residues. V was shortened by 0 bases and J by 4 bases, with 18 bases between the two germline ends. CDR1 is MNHEY, CDR2 SVGAGI, per germline. CDR3 nucleotides: TGTGCCAGCAGTTACTCATACAGGCCCCCTTTGGGCACTGAAGCTTTCTTT. As protein: CASSYSYRPPLGTEAFF.

This clonotype has at least ten counts. This chain uses TRBV29-1 with TRBJ2-5, with 8 bases fitting TRBD2. Germline V gene lookup returns CDR1 SQVTM and CDR2 ANQGSEA. Trimming took 4 bases from V and 5 from J; bases not matched to a gene: 6. The CDR3 spans 13 residues. CDR3 nucleotides: TGCAGCGTTGCCCGGGGGGGCGGTGAGACCCAGTACTTC. Translating it yields CSVARGGGETQYF.

In the case of this clonotype: Germline is not matched at one junction end, which may reflect a read error. The chain recombines TRBV2 with TRBJ1-2; D remains unclear. Germline values: CDR1 SNHLY, CDR2 FYNNEI. This CDR3 contains 11 residues. The CDR3 DNA is TGTGCCAGCAGGGAGGTCTATGGCTATACCTTC. Translating it yields CASREVYGYTF.

The table lists this clonotype with a few counts. The chain employs TRBV29-1 and TRBJ1-2, with 10 bases lining up with TRBD1. Trimming took 4 bases from V and 4 from J; bases not matched to a gene: 3. This CDR3 is built from 13 residues. Germline values: CDR1 SQVTM, CDR2 ANQGSEA. CDR3 amino acids: CSVGDRGTYGYTF. Written as DNA, the CDR3 is TGCAGCGTTGGGGACAGGGGAACCTATGGCTACACCTTC.

This clonotype was seen ten or more times. This chain joins TRBV18 and TRBJ1-2; 8 nucleotides match TRBD1. This CDR3 is built from 15 residues. The germline CDR1 and CDR2 sequences are KGHSH and LQKENI. V lost 4 bases, J lost 0 bases, and 4 bases stayed unmatched. The chain's CDR3 is CASSLSDRANYGYTF. The DNA of the CDR3 is TGTGCCAGCTCACTATCGGACAGGGCTAACTATGGCTACACCTTC.

This clonotype was observed at least ten times. This rearrangement joins TRBV27 to TRBJ2-5; possibly TRBD1 or TRBD2 for D (5 bases each). Trimming left V 3 bases short and J 0 bases short, with 14 bases between. The CDR3 spans 16 residues. Per the germline V gene, CDR1 is MNHEY and CDR2 is SMNVEV (reference sequence). The CDR3 sequence: CASSLWWGPNQETQYF. The DNA of the CDR3 is TGTGCCAGCAGTTTGTGGTGGGGACCGAACCAAGAGACCCAGTACTTC.

This clonotype was picked up many times. V gene TRBV2 combines with J gene TRBJ1-1, with D possibly matching TRBD1 (5 bases). CDR3 length: 15 residues. The germline V gene has CDR1 SNHLY and CDR2 FYNNEI. Trimming left V 3 bases short and J 0 bases short, with 11 bases between. CDR3: CASSEGRRLNTEAFF. The CDR3 DNA is TGTGCCAGCAGTGAGGGGCGTAGATTGAACACTGAAGCTTTCTTT.

In its sample, this clonotype was seen many times. The rearrangement joins TRBV20-1 to TRBJ2-3; the D is unclear. This CDR3 is built from 13 residues. V was trimmed by 0 bases and J by 1 base, leaving 5 bases between them. Germline V gives CDR1 DFQATT, CDR2 SNEGSKA (reference sequence). Here the CDR3 reads CSARDRRTDTQYF. DNA of the CDR3: TGCAGTGCTAGAGATCGGCGCACAGATACGCAGTATTTT.

This clonotype was seen repeatedly, ten times or more. The rearrangement joins TRBV7-9 to TRBJ2-1, with 11 bases fitting TRBD1. With 5 bases clipped from V and 9 bases from J, the junction kept 12 bases outside the gene matches. The CDR3 has 16 residues. Germline V gene data show CDR1 as SEHNR and CDR2 as FQNEAQ (reference sequence). The CDR3 loop is CASSRPGTGGRSEQFF. In DNA, the CDR3 is TGTGCCAGCAGCCGGCCCGGGACAGGGGGTAGGAGTGAGCAGTTCTTC.

This clonotype was seen only a few times. J is TRBJ2-3 and V is TRBV20-1; TRBD2 agrees at 9 bases. There are 17 residues in the CDR3. In germline, CDR1 is DFQATT, CDR2 SNEGSKA (reference sequence). The J segment lost 0 bases and the V segment lost 5 bases, leaving 12 bases of the junction unmatched. The CDR3 spells CSAPSLAGAISTDTQYF. The CDR3 DNA reads TGCAGTGCTCCATCTTTAGCGGGGGCCATTAGCACAGATACGCAGTATTTT.